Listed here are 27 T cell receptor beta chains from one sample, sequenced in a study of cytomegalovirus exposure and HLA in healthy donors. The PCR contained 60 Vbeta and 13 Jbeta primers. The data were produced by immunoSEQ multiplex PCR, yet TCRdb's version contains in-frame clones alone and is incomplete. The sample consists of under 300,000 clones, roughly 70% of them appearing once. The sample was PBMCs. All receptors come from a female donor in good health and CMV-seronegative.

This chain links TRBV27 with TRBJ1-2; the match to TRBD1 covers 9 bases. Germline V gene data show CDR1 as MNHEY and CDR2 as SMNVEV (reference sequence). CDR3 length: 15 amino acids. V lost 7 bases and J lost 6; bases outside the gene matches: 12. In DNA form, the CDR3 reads TGTGCCAGCACCAGAACAGGGGGCGGTTTTCATGGCTACACCTTC. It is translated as CASTRTGGGFHGYTF.

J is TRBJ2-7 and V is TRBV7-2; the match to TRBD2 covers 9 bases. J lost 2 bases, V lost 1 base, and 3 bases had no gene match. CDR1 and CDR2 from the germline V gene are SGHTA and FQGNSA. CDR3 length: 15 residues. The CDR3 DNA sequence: TGTGCCAGCAGCTTAGTGGCTAGCGGGACCTACGAGCAGTACTTC. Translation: CASSLVASGTYEQYF.

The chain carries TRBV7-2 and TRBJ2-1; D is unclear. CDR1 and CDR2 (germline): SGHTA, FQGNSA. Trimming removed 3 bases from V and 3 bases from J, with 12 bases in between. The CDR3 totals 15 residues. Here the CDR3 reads CASSFSADFYNEQFF. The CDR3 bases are TGTGCCAGCAGCTTCTCGGCAGACTTCTACAATGAGCAGTTCTTC. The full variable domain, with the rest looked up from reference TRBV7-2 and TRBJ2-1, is GAGVSQSPSNKVTEKGKDVELRCDPISGHTALYWYRQSLGQGLEFLIYFQGNSAPDKSGLPSDRFSAERTGGSVSTLTIQRTQQEDSAVYLCASSFSADFYNEQFFGPGTRLTVL.

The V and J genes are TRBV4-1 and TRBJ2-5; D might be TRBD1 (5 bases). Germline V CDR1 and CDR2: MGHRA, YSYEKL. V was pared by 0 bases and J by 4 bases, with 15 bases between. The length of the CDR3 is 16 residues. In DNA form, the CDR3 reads TGCGCCAGCAGCCAAGATGAGGCAGGGATTGTAGAGACCCAGTACTTC. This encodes CASSQDEAGIVETQYF.

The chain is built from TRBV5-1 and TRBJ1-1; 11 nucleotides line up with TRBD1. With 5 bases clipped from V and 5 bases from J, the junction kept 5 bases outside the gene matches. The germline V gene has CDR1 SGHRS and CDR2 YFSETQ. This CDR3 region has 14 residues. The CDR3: CASRTGTGGTEAFF. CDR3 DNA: TGCGCCAGCAGAACCGGGACAGGGGGTACTGAAGCTTTCTTT. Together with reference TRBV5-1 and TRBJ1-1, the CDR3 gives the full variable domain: KAGVTQTPRYLIKTRGQQVTLSCSPISGHRSVSWYQQTPGQGLQFLFEYFSETQRNKGNFPGRFSGRQFSNSRSEMNVSTLELGDSALYLCASRTGTGGTEAFFGQGTRLTVV.

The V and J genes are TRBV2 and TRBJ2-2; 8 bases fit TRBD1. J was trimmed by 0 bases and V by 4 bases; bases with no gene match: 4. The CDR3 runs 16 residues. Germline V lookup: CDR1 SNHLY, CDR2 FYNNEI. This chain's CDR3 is CASSAQGATNTGELFF. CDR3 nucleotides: TGTGCCAGCAGTGCCCAGGGGGCCACGAACACCGGGGAGCTGTTTTTT.

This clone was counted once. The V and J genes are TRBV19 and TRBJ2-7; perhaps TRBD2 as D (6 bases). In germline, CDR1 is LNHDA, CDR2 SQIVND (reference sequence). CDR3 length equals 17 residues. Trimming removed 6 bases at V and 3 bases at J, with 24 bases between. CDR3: CASRFPVGGRLYYEQYF. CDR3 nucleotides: TGTGCCAGTAGATTCCCAGTGGGGGGTCGACTGTACTACGAGCAGTACTTC.

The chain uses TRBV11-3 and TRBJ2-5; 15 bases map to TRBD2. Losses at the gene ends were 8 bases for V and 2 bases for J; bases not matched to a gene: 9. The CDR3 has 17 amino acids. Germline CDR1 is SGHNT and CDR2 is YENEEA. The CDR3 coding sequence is TGTGCCAGCCCACCGGGACTAGCGGGAGGTGGACAAGAGACCCAGTACTTC. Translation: CASPPGLAGGGQETQYF.

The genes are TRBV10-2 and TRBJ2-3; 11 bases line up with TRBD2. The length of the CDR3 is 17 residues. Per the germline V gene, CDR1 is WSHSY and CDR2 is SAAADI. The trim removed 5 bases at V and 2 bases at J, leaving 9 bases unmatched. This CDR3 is CASSPEGLADYTDTQYF. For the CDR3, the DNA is TGCGCCAGCAGTCCCGAGGGACTAGCGGACTACACAGATACGCAGTATTTT.

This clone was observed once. The CDR3 loop reads CASSLVASGSSYEQYF. CDR3 DNA sequence: TGCGCCAGCAGCTTGGTAGCTAGCGGGAGCTCCTACGAGCAGTACTTC. This rearrangement joins TRBV5-1 to TRBJ2-5; 10 nucleotides match TRBD2. The better agreement between TRBJ2-7 and the DNA end casts doubt on the J call. The germline V gene encodes CDR1 SGHRS and CDR2 YFSETQ. The length of the CDR3 is 16 residues.

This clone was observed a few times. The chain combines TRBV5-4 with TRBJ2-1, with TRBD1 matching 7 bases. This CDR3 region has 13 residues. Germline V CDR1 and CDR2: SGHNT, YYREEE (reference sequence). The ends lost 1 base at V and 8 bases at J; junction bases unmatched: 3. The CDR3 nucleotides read TGTGCCAGCAGCTTGACAGGGGACGATGAGCAGTTCTTC. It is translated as CASSLTGDDEQFF. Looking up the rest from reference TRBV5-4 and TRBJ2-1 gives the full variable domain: ETGVTQSPTHLIKTRGQQVTLRCSSQSGHNTVSWYQQALGQGPQFIFQYYREEENGRGNFPPRFSGLQFPNYSSELNVNALELDDSALYLCASSLTGDDEQFFGPGTRLTVL.

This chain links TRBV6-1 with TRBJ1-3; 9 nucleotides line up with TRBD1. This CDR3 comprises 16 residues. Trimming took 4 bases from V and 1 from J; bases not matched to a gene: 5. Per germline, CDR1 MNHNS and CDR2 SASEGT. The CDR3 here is CASSVTGGASGNTIYF. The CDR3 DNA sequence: TGTGCCAGCAGTGTTACAGGGGGCGCTTCTGGAAACACCATATATTTT.

In nucleotides, the CDR3 is TGCGCCAGCAGCCAAGATATCTCGGCGGGAGGGCGAAAATGGGAGCAGTTCTTC. This translates into CASSQDISAGGRKWEQFF. The J gene is TRBJ2-1, the V gene TRBV4-1; TRBD2 matches 9 bases. Germline lookup yields CDR1 MGHRA and CDR2 YSYEKL. The CDR3 covers 18 residues. The J segment lost 10 bases and the V segment lost 0 bases, leaving 16 bases of the junction unmatched.

The CDR3 loop is CASSATGQRSGANVLTF. In DNA form, the CDR3 reads TGCGCCAGCAGCGCTACCGGACAGCGCTCTGGGGCCAACGTCCTGACTTTC. The rearrangement uses TRBV5-1 and TRBJ2-6, with D tentatively TRBD1 (6 bases). This CDR3 comprises 17 residues. Between the trimmed V and J ends, which lost 4 bases and 0 bases, there was a span of 14 bases. The germline gives CDR1 SGHRS, CDR2 YFSETQ. The whole variable domain, filled in from reference TRBV5-1 and TRBJ2-6, reads KAGVTQTPRYLIKTRGQQVTLSCSPISGHRSVSWYQQTPGQGLQFLFEYFSETQRNKGNFPGRFSGRQFSNSRSEMNVSTLELGDSALYLCASSATGQRSGANVLTFGAGSRLTVL.

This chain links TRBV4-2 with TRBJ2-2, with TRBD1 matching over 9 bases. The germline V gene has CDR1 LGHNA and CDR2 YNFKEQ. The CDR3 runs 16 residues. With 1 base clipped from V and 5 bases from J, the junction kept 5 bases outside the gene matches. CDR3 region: CASSQGDRELTGELFF. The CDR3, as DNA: TGTGCCAGCAGCCAAGGGGACAGGGAGTTAACCGGGGAGCTGTTTTTT.

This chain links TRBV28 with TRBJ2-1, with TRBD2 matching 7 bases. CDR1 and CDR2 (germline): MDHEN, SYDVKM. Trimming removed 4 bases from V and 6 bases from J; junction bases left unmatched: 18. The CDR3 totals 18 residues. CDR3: CASSSSPGGGSSFNEQFF. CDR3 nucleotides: TGTGCCAGCAGTTCATCACCTGGCGGCGGGAGTTCTTTCAATGAGCAGTTCTTC.

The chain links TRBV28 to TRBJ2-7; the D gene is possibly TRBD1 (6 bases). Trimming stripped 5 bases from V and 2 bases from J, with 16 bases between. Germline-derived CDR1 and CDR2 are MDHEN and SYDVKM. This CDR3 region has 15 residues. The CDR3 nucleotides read TGTGCCAGCAGTACAAGAGGGGGATCGACCTACGAGCAGTACTTC. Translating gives CASSTRGGSTYEQYF.

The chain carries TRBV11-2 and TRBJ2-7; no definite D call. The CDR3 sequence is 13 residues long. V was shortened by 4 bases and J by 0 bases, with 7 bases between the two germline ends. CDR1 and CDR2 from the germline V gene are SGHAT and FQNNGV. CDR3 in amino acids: CASSSWASYEQYF. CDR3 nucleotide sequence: TGTGCCAGCAGCTCCTGGGCCTCCTACGAGCAGTACTTC.

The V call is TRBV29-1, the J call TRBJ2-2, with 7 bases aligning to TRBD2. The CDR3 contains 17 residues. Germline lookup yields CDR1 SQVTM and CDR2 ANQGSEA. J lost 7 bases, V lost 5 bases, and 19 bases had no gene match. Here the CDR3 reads CSVTLAKFMGGIGELFF. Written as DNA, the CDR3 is TGCAGCGTTACTTTGGCCAAATTCATGGGGGGGATCGGGGAGCTGTTTTTT.

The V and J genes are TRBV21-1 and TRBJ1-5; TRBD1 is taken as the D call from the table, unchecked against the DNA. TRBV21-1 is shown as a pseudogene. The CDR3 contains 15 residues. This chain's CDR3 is CASSRGPYSNQPQHF. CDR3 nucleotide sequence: TGTGCCAGCAGCAGGGGGCCCTATAGCAATCAGCCCCAGCATTTT.

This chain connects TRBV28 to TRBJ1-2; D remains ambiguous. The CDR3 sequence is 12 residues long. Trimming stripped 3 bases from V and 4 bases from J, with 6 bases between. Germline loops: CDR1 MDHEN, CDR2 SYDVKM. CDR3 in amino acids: CASSFTGYGYTF. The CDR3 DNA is TGTGCCAGCAGTTTTACGGGCTATGGCTACACCTTC.

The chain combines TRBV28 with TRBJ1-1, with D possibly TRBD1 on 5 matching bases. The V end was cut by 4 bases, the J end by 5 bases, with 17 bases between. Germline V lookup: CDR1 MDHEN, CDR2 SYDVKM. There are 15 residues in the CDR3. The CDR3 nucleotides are TGTGCCAGCAGTTCGACCAACGGGGGTAGGACTGAAGCTTTCTTT. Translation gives CASSSTNGGRTEAFF.

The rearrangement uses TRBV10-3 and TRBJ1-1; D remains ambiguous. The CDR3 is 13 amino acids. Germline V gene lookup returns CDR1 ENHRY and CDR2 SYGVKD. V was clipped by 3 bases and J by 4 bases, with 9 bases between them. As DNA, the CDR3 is TGTGCCATCAGTGACGGGGAAACCACTGAAGCTTTCTTT. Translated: CAISDGETTEAFF.

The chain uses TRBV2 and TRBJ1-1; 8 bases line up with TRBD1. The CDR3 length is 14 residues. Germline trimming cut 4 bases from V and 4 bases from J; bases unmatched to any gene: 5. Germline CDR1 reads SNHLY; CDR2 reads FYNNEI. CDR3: CASSAGGAGTEAFF. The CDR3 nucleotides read TGTGCCAGCAGTGCAGGGGGCGCGGGCACTGAAGCTTTCTTT.

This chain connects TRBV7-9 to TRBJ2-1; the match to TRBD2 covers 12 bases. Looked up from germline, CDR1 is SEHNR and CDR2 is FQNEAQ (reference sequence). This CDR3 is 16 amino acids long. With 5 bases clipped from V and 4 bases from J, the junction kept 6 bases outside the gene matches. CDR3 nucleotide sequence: TGTGCCAGCAGCCAACGACTAGCGGGAGAGTACAATGAGCAGTTCTTC. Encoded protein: CASSQRLAGEYNEQFF.

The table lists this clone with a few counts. The CDR3 bases are TGTGCCAGCCGGGCGGGGGAGGGGGAGCAGGAGACCCAGTACTTC. This translates into CASRAGEGEQETQYF. The J gene is TRBJ2-5, the V gene TRBV6-1; D is perhaps TRBD2 (7 bases). Trimming took 8 bases from V and 5 from J, leaving 21 bases between them. This CDR3 region has 15 residues. Germline V gene lookup returns CDR1 MNHNS and CDR2 SASEGT.

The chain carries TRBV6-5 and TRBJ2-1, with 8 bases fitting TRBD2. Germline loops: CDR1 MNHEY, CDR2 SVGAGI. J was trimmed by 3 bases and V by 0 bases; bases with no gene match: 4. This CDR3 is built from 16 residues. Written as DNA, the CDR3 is TGTGCCAGCAGTTACTCTTCTAGCGGGCGCTACAATGAGCAGTTCTTC. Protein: CASSYSSSGRYNEQFF.